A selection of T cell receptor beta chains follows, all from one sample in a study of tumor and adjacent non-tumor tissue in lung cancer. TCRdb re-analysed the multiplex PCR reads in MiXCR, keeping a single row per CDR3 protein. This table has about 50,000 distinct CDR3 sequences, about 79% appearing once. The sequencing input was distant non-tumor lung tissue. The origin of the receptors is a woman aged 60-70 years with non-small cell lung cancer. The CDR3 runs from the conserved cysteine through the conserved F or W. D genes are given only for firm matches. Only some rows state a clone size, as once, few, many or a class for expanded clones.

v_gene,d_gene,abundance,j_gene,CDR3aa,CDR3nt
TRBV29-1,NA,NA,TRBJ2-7,CSVVSGHYEQYF,TGCAGCGTTGTTAGTGGACACTACGAGCAGTACTTC
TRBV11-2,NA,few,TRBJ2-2,CARSLQQGASGELFF,TGTGCCAGGAGCTTACAGCAAGGGGCGAGCGGGGAGCTGTTTTTT
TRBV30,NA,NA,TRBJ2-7,CAWSQWGAASGEQYF,TGTGCCTGGAGTCAATGGGGAGCCGCCTCTGGCGAGCAGTACTTC
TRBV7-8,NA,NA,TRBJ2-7,CASSLSGIWSSEQYF,TGTGCCAGCAGTTTGAGTGGTATATGGAGTAGCGAGCAGTACTTC
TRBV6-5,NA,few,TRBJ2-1,CASNPPRSSYNEQFF,TGTGCGAGCAACCCCCCGCGGAGCTCCTACAATGAGCAGTTCTTC
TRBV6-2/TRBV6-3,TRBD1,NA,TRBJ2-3,CTNSLTRTGARDQPQYF,TGTACCAACAGTCTAACCCGGACAGGGGCGAGGGATCAGCCCCAGTATTTT
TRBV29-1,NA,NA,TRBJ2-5,CNVGRAFQETQYF,TGCAACGTTGGCCGGGCGTTCCAAGAAACCCAGTACTTC
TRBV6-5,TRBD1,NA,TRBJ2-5,CASRTGGQKTQYF,TGTGCCAGTCGGACAGGGGGTCAAAAGACCCAGTACTTC
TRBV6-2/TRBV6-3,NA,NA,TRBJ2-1,CASSDPGLSIEQFF,TGTGCCAGCAGTGACCCGGGCCTCAGTATAGAGCAGTTCTTC
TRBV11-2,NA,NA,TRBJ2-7,CASSWGSTMYEQYF,TGTGCCAGCAGCTGGGGATCTACTATGTACGAGCAGTATTTC
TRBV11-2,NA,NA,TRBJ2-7,CAGSWDLGGYGQYF,TGTGCCGGCAGTTGGGACCTCGGAGGATACGGGCAGTACTTC
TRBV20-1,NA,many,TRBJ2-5,CSARDRMTGQQETQYF,TGCAGTGCTAGAGATAGAATGACGGGACAACAAGAGACCCAGTACTTC
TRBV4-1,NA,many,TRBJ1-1,CASSHRTENTEAFF,TGCGCCAGCAGCCACCGGACAGAGAACACTGAAGCTTTCTTT
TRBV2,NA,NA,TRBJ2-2,CANRLSKLAGRVGELFF,TGTGCCAACAGATTATCAAAACTAGCAGGAAGGGTCGGGGAGCTGTTTTTT
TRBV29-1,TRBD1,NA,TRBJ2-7,CSVEFRQGASYKQYF,TGCAGTGTTGAATTCCGACAGGGGGCTTCCTACAAGCAGTACTTC
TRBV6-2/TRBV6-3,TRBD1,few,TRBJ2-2,CASRAWDRNLSAEELFF,TGTGCCAGCAGGGCCTGGGACAGAAACTTGAGCGCCGAGGAGCTGTTTTTT
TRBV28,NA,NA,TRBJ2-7,CTSGFVGGSGHEQYF,TGTACCAGCGGTTTCGTTGGGGGATCCGGCCACGAGCAGTACTTC
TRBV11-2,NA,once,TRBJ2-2,CASSFYQTGELFF,TGTGCCAGCAGTTTTTACCAGACCGGGGAGCTGTTTTTT
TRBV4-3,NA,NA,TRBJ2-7,CASSQGARSEQHF,TGCGCCAGCAGCCAAGGGGCGAGGTCCGAGCAACACTTC
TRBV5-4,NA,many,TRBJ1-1,CASSRGDSGARTEAFF,TGTGCCAGCAGTCGAGGGGATTCAGGGGCGAGGACTGAAGCTTTCTTT
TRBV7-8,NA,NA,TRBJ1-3,CASSLKGASGNTIYF,TGTGCCAGCAGCTTAAAGGGCGCAAGTGGAAACACCATATATTTT
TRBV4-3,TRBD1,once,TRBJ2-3,CASSHGQGVTDAQYF,TGCGCCAGCAGCCACGGACAGGGGGTAACGGATGCGCAGTATTTT
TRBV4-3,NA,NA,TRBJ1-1,CACSQDETGSLGTEAFF,TGCGCCTGCAGCCAAGATGAGACGGGGTCCCTGGGCACTGAAGCTTTCTTT
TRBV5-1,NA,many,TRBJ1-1,CASSSDSLNTEAFF,TGCGCCAGCAGCTCGGACAGCCTGAACACTGAAGCTTTCTTT
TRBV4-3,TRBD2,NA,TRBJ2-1,CGSSQDHEAGALDEQFF,TGCGGCAGCAGCCAAGACCATGAGGCGGGAGCCCTGGATGAGCAGTTCTTC
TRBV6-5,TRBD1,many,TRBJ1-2,CASSAKRGPNYGYTF,TGTGCCAGCAGCGCAAAGAGGGGGCCTAACTATGGCTACACCTTC
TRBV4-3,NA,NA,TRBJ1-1,CASKQNSAGEAFF,TGCGCCAGCAAACAAAATTCTGCAGGGGAAGCTTTCTTT
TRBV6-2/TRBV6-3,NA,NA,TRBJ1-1,CASRNREDTETFF,TGTGCCAGCAGGAACCGGGAGGACACTGAAACTTTCTTT
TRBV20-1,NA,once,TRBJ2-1,CSAKDYLGYNEQFF,TGCAGTGCTAAGGATTACCTAGGCTACAATGAGCAGTTCTTC
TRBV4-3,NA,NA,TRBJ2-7,CGSSQDQSRGPEQYF,TGCGGCAGCAGCCAAGACCAGTCCAGGGGCCCCGAACAGTACTTC
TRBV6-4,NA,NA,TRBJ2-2,CARSPQLDNTGELFF,TGTGCCAGGAGTCCCCAGCTAGATAACACCGGGGAGCTGTTTTTT
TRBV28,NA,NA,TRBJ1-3,CASSQAHTGNTIYF,TGTGCCAGCAGTCAGGCCCACACAGGAAACACCATATATTTT
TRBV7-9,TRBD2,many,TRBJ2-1,CASSLGLAGDNEQFF,TGTGCCAGCAGCTTAGGACTAGCGGGCGACAATGAGCAGTTCTTC
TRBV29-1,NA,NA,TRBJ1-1,CSVGVWGTEVLF,TGCAGCGTTGGGGTATGGGGCACTGAAGTTTTATTT
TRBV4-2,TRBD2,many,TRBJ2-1,CASSQDGGTSEQFF,TGTGCCAGCAGCCAAGATGGCGGGACTAGTGAGCAGTTCTTC
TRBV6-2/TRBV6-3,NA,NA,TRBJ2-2,CASSYTQERANIGELFF,TGTGCCAGCAGTTACACCCAAGAGAGGGCCAACATCGGTGAGCTGTTTTTT
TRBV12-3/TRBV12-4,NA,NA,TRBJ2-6,CASNGGRVSGANVMTF,TGTGCCAGCAATGGCGGGCGAGTCTCAGGGGCCAACGTCATGACTTTC
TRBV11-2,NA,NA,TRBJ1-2,CASAAEGYYGYTF,TGTGCCAGCGCAGCGGAGGGATACTATGGCTACACCTTC
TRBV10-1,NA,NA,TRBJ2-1,CVSSQGGSSYNVQFF,TGCGTCAGCAGTCAGGGGGGGAGCTCCTACAATGTGCAGTTCTTC
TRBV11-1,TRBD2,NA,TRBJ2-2,CASSLRLAGESTWELLF,TGTGCCAGCAGCCTGCGTCTAGCGGGAGAATCCACCTGGGAGCTGTTATTT
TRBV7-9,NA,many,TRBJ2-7,CASTPPRGLYEQYF,TGTGCCAGCACACCACCACGGGGTCTCTACGAGCAGTACTTC